The following is a T cell receptor beta chain sequence with its context. The specificity of this receptor is unknown. No clone much larger than this one lies a single base away; base qualities are absent. The time point label on this specimen signifies: cells obtained before transplantation from donor or recipient. CD3+CD4+ and CD3+CD8+ populations were FACS-sorted from unstimulated pre-transplant donor and recipient cells taken from spleen or lymph nodes. This entry belongs to a study of graft-versus-host responses after intestinal transplantation (dated by TCRdb to 2020 to 2023). For the wider study: The transplants that recipients received were multivisceral, liver-intestinal, or isolated intestinal. A cohort of 20 to 25 intestinal transplant recipients, including one retransplant, was enrolled, and 3 patients lacking pretransplant specimens were excluded. Instead of going to the commercial service, samples from a few later patients were sequenced in-house on an Illumina MiSeq and processed with MiXCR. Every recipient was given anti-thymocyte globulin induction, followed by about three years of maintenance tacrolimus and steroids. Alloreactive clones were identified by sequencing pre-transplant mixed lymphocyte reaction products and comparing them with unstimulated pre-transplant donor and recipient T cells. After intestinal transplantation, graft-versus-host and host-versus-graft alloreactive T cell clones were followed in the graft, circulation and bone marrow using bulk TCR-beta CDR3 sequencing. Donor T cell macrochimerism was defined as a peak of at least 4% donor T cells among recipient peripheral blood mononuclear cells.

V is cut by 4 bases and J by 6 bases, and the space between the germline ends is 20 bases. The germline V gene (reference sequence) sets CDR1 to SGHNT and CDR2 to YYREEE. Inclusive of the bounding cysteine and phenylalanine, the CDR3 is 17 residues long. CDR3 DNA only is kept here, 51 bases in frame from base 1. Broad study findings and their caveats: Peak levels of circulating GvH clones were associated with declines in HvG clones early after transplant. GvH clones were detected in recipient bone marrow, and some of these GvH clones were observed earlier in ileal mucosa or blood, consistent with an intestinal mucosal origin. Conclusions were limited by the relatively low number and heterogeneity of intestinal transplant patients. High GvH to HvG T cell clonal ratios were observed in the allografts of patients with donor T cell macrochimerism.

Library method: the immunoSEQ multiplex PCR assay. In most patients, genomic DNA was isolated using the Qiagen DNeasy Blood and Tissue Kit and sent frozen to Adaptive Biotechnologies for TCR sequencing. For most patients, high-throughput TCR-beta CDR3 sequencing of genomic DNA was performed by Adaptive Biotechnologies. Processing in the source paper ran as follows. TCR sequencing data were retrieved from Adaptive's ImmunoSEQ software for 18 patients, whereas a few other patients were processed with MiXCR and VDJtools. To correct CD4 versus CD8 sorting errors, sequences present in both subsets at a frequency ratio below 5:1 were removed. Because the origin of CDR3 nucleotide sequences shared between donor and recipient could not be assigned, those sequences were removed. To count as alloreactive, a clone needed at least 2-fold expansion over unstimulated cells and a minimum CFSE-low frequency of 0.002% (template counts) or 0.001% (read counts). A clone was considered mappable if detected in the sequenced pre-transplant spleen, lymph node, or MLR CFSE-low populations of the donor or recipient. Cumulative frequency of alloreactive clones was calculated as a percentage of all sequences weighted by copy number. Entries here come from immuneACCESS through TCRdb and include only in-frame sequences with V and J called. Some clones fail to appear in such tables; in the studies checked, an unresolved V gene covers under half of the shortfall, and the cause of the remainder is unknown. The V and J calls and clone size are taken from that table; D and trimming were inferred from the DNA. The sample contains around 110,000 clones, over 80% of them found a single time. The ten largest clones add up to 0.6% to 0.8% of the sample.

Sample: unstimulated CD4+ T cells sorted from spleen or lymph node cells, taken before transplant. This clonotype originated in a human donor who was the organ donor for an intestinal transplant. The chain joins TRBV5-4 to TRBJ1-6, with the D gene not clear enough to name. The sequenced DNA is TGTGCCAGCAGCACTCGGGTTGGACGGAAATTTAATTCACCCCTCCACTTT. This codes for CASSTRVGRKFNSPLHF.